This record covers a single TCR beta chain. No antigen is known for it. The CDR3 consists of 15 residues. Per the germline V gene, CDR1 is SGHNT and CDR2 is YYREEE (reference sequence). The V end was cut by 4 bases, the J end by 0 bases, with 11 bases between. TCRdb's copy holds only in-frame clones and misses some; the assay was immunoSEQ multiplex PCR. The data show roughly 2.5 million clones, just over 90% seen once. The data were obtained in a study of shared clonotypes between healthy human individuals. Study-level points and caveats: It was only blood that was sampled, and tissue repertoires likely differ. Clonotypes shared by all four sorted-subset donors had higher generation probabilities than non-shared clonotypes. Shared clonotypes: approximately 5.3% naive CD4, about 3.5% naive CD8, 2.3% memory CD4, 0.4% to 0.45% memory CD8.

Material: naive CD4+ T cells sorted from blood. The subset was: CD45RA+ positively selected. The rearrangement uses TRBV5-4 and TRBJ2-1; D assignment may be TRBD1 or TRBD2 (5 bases each). This TCR derives from a man aged 18 to 30 in good health. Written as DNA, the CDR3 is TGTGCCAGCAGCCCCGGGGCTGGCTCCTACAATGAGCAGTTCTTC. Protein product: CASSPGAGSYNEQFF.